This T cell receptor beta chain is from a study of T cells after yellow fever vaccination (dated by TCRdb to the late 2010s). General notes on the study: Libraries from fractions with low cell numbers were prepared with the SMART-Seq v4 Ultra Low Input RNA kit. Bulk TCR alpha and beta repertoires were sequenced longitudinally to track T-cell clones before and after primary and booster YFV17D yellow fever vaccination. Two healthy male donors, one aged 18 to 30 and one aged 30 to 40 years, made up the cohort. Blood samples were taken at several timepoints before and after primary and secondary immunization, and bulk PBMC replicates and cell subsets were isolated. Results the study describes overall, beyond this receptor: A small share of clonotypes was detected in both CD4 and CD8 compartments, with the overlap likely arising from convergent recombination. Computational filtering was needed because FACS-sorted repertoires could contain abundant contaminating clonotypes from the bulk population. After the booster, most clones that had expanded after primary vaccination were detected again (nearly 97% of CD4 and 70% to 90% of CD8), suggesting broad maintenance of memory. The secondary T-cell response was weaker than the primary response but faster, peaking on day 5 instead of day 15. The study included only a couple of donors, which limits how far the findings can be generalized.

Sequencing was carried out with an Illumina NovaSeq 6000. TCR cDNA was synthesized by 5'RACE template switching, through which a universal primer site and unique molecular identifiers were introduced. Priming of cDNA synthesis was performed from both the TCR alpha and TCR beta constant segments. Library amplification used two PCR steps, and the second PCR step added sample barcodes and sequencing adapters. Libraries were sequenced on Illumina HiSeq 2500 (2x100 bp) or NovaSeq (2x150 bp). As for the original processing: Reads were demultiplexed and collapsed into UMI consensus sequences with MIGEC, and V(D)J alignment was performed with MiXCR. Using edgeR on replicate PBMC samples, clonotypes were called vaccine-responding if FDR was below 0.01 and the log2 fold change was above 5 up to day 15. Each bulk clonotype was labeled CD4 or CD8 based on which sequenced repertoire, CD4 or CD8, contained the clonotype at higher abundance. TCRdb reprocessed the public reads (quality trimming at Q25 with fastp, clone calling with MiXCR) and kept in-frame beta chains. For every CDR3 protein sequence, its rows merge into one entry that carries the most common genes and DNA. TCRdb assigned the V and J calls; the authors' analysis was not used. Recorded for this sample are 150,000 or so distinct CDR3 sequences; approximately 10% of them occurred a single time. Of the sample, around 33% is held by the ten largest clones.

Trimming takes 0 bases from V and 1 base from J, and the germline ends sit 4 bases apart. As encoded in the germline V gene, CDR1 is SGDLS while CDR2 is YYNGEE. The CDR3 spans 14 residues, from the cysteine through the phenylalanine. The entry retains the CDR3 DNA only, 42 bases that are in frame from base 1. What the treatment or condition label conveys for this sample: live attenuated yellow fever vaccine strain. PBMCs were isolated from peripheral blood using a standard Ficoll-Paque protocol. Dynabeads CD4 and CD8 positive selection kits were used to isolate the CD4 and CD8 T-cell fractions. TriZol was used to extract RNA from bulk PBMCs, from CD4 and CD8 fractions, and from dextramer-positive and dextramer-negative fractions. In its sample, this clonotype was seen a few times. Its antigen has not been determined. Qualities for individual bases were not recorded, and no much larger clone is one base off.

The source was CD8+ T cells sorted from PBMCs, collected 45 days after the yellow fever booster vaccination. The sequence is built from TRBV9 and TRBJ2-2, with the D segment identity uncertain. This receptor was obtained from a man younger than 35 who received the YFV17D yellow fever vaccine. The CDR3 reads CASSVAWNTGELFF. The nucleotide sequence is TGTGCCAGCAGCGTAGCCTGGAACACCGGGGAGCTGTTTTTT. The full variable domain, with segments outside the CDR3 supplied by the reference TRBV9 and TRBJ2-2 proteins, appears as DSGVTQTPKHLITATGQRVTLRCSPRSGDLSVYWYQQSLDQGLQFLIQYYNGEERAKGNILERFSAQQFPDLHSELNLSSLELGDSALYFCASSVAWNTGELFFGEGSRLTVL.